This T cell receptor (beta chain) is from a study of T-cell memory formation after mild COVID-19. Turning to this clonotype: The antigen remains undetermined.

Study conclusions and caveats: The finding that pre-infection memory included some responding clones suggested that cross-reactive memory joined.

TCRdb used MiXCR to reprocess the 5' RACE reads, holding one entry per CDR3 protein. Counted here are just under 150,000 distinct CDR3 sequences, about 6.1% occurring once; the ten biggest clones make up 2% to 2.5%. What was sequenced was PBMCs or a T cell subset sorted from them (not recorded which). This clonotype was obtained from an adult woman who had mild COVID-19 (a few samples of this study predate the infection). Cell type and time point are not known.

The CDR3 here is CASSQGTRSYNEQFF. CDR3 sequence (DNA): TGTGCCAGCAGTCAGGGAACAAGGTCCTACAATGAGCAGTTCTTC. The gene calls are TRBV3-1 and TRBJ2-1, with D maybe TRBD1 (5 bases). Germline V lookup: CDR1 LGHDT, CDR2 YNNKEL (reference sequence). The CDR3 spans 15 residues. V was trimmed by 6 bases and J by 1 base, leaving 13 bases between them.